This T cell receptor (beta chain) was identified during a study of T cell clonotyping in hematopoietic cell transplantation. Time point here: recipient sample about 28 days before transplant, after cytoreduction. Germline V gives CDR1 WNHNN, CDR2 SYGVQD (reference sequence). The CDR3 sequence is 16 residues long. V lost 6 bases, J lost 0 bases, and 10 bases stayed unmatched. Measured with immunoSEQ multiplex PCR; TCRdb has only the in-frame clones, and not every one. The table lists tens of thousands of clones, almost 97% of them singletons. V gene TRBV10-1 combines with J gene TRBJ2-7; 8 bases line up with TRBD1. This clonotype was sampled from a woman between 45 and 60 years old with acute myeloid leukemia. Some clones in this sample may be carry-over from other donors' samples. Material: peripheral blood mononuclear cells, obtained before stem cell transplant. The DNA for the CDR3 is TGCGCCAGCAGCGAGGCGGTTACAGGGGGCTCCTACGAGCAGTACTTC. It is translated as CASSEAVTGGSYEQYF.